The 11 T cell receptor beta chains presented below share a single source sample, sequenced in a study of T cell responses to AZD1222 COVID-19 vaccine. Generated by immunoSEQ multiplex PCR, the TCRdb table keeps only in-frame clones and is missing some. The table lists 150,000 to 200,000 clones, roughly nine tenths of them singletons. The specimen was peripheral blood, collected 28 days after the second AZD1222 dose. The origin of the receptors is an adult who received the AZD1222 COVID-19 vaccine.

The chain employs TRBV27 and TRBJ2-3, with D possibly matching TRBD2 (7 bases). Germline V CDR1 and CDR2: MNHEY, SMNVEV (reference sequence). V lost 5 bases and J lost 2, with 20 bases in between. The CDR3 has 17 residues. CDR3 sequence (DNA): TGTGCCAGCAGTCCGTGGGGGGGCGGGGGCAACACAGATACGCAGTATTTT. Its protein product is CASSPWGGGGNTDTQYF.

The chain has TRBV28 and TRBJ1-6; no firm D call. CDR1 and CDR2 from the germline V gene are MDHEN and SYDVKM. The V and J ends lost 8 bases and 12 bases respectively, with 8 bases between them. This CDR3 has 10 amino acids. DNA for the CDR3: TGTGCCAGCGGATCAAGACCCCTCCACTTT. Its translation is CASGSRPLHF.

V and J are TRBV6-5 and TRBJ2-1; 8 bases agree with TRBD2. Germline loops: CDR1 MNHEY, CDR2 SVGAGI. V dropped 3 bases and J dropped 4; count of bases not matched to a gene: 8. The CDR3 loop spans 16 amino acids. Here the CDR3 reads CASSYSGVPMYNEQFF. CDR3 in DNA: TGTGCCAGCAGTTATAGCGGGGTTCCGATGTACAATGAGCAGTTCTTC.

The chain carries TRBV5-6 and TRBJ2-1; 12 positions agree with TRBD2. The CDR3 contains 17 residues. Germline trimming cut 0 bases from V and 6 bases from J; bases unmatched to any gene: 7. Germline V lookup: CDR1 SGHDT, CDR2 YYEEEE. The CDR3 nucleotides are TGTGCCAGCAGCTTGGTTGGCCAGGGACTAGCGGGCAATGAGCAGTTCTTC. Translation gives CASSLVGQGLAGNEQFF.

This clone has a single count. The chain couples TRBV12-3 or TRBV12-4 to TRBJ2-1; D call uncertain. CDR3 length equals 13 residues. Trimming pared 11 bases from V and 2 bases from J, leaving 13 bases between. DNA for the CDR3: TGTGCCTCGCGGTCAGGAACCTACAATGAGCAGTTCTTC. Amino acid sequence: CASRSGTYNEQFF.

This clone was observed a single time. Distinct nucleotide sequences in the sample also encode this CDR3. J is TRBJ1-2 and V is TRBV27; the D is unclear. The CDR3 extends over 14 amino acids. V gave up 3 bases and J gave up 0 bases, with 8 bases separating them. Germline assignment: CDR1 MNHEY and CDR2 SMNVEV (reference sequence). This chain's CDR3 is CASSFGGTNYGYTF. The DNA of the CDR3 is TGTGCCAGCAGTTTTGGAGGGACTAACTATGGCTACACCTTC.

V and J are TRBV5-6 and TRBJ2-5, with a tentative D call TRBD1 (6 bases). The germline V and J ends were trimmed by 4 bases and 5 bases, with 15 bases remaining between them. The CDR3 consists of 14 residues. CDR1 and CDR2 (germline): SGHDT, YYEEEE. This CDR3 is CASSASTGSETQYF. CDR3 bases: TGTGCCAGCAGCGCGTCGACAGGATCCGAGACCCAGTACTTC. The full variable domain, its missing parts supplied by reference TRBV5-6 and TRBJ2-5, is DAGVTQSPTHLIKTRGQQVTLRCSPKSGHDTVSWYQQALGQGPQFIFQYYEEEERQRGNFPDRFSGHQFPNYSSELNVNALLLGDSALYLCASSASTGSETQYFGPGTRLLVL.

The CDR3 is CASGGTSDYNEQFF. CDR3 nucleotides: TGTGCCAGCGGAGGGACTAGCGACTACAATGAGCAGTTCTTC. The chain links TRBV9 to TRBJ2-1; 10 bases fit TRBD2. Germline assignment: CDR1 SGDLS and CDR2 YYNGEE. The CDR3 consists of 14 residues. Trimming took 7 bases from V and 3 from J; bases not matched to a gene: 4.

The chain recombines TRBV19 with TRBJ2-2, with 10 bases matching TRBD1. This CDR3 is built from 16 residues. Germline values: CDR1 LNHDA, CDR2 SQIVND (reference sequence). J gave up 6 bases and V 6 bases, and 10 bases lay outside the gene matches. In nucleotides, the CDR3 is TGTGCCAGTAGCCCCGGGACAGGGGTCTTTTCCGGGGAGCTGTTTTTT. Translating gives CASSPGTGVFSGELFF.

The J gene is TRBJ1-1, the V gene TRBV7-8; maybe TRBD1 (6 bases). Looked up from germline, CDR1 is SGHVS and CDR2 is FQNEAQ. With 3 bases removed from V and 1 base from J, the gap between germline ends came to 15 bases. The CDR3 has 16 amino acids. CDR3 protein: CASSFTGMVGNTEAFF. CDR3 DNA sequence: TGTGCCAGCAGCTTTACAGGGATGGTAGGGAACACTGAAGCTTTCTTT.

This rearrangement joins TRBV7-2 to TRBJ1-1; a weak D match, TRBD1 (5 bases). The germline V gene has CDR1 SGHTA and CDR2 FQGNSA. V dropped 3 bases and J dropped 5 bases, with 16 bases sitting between them. The CDR3 length is 15 residues. For the CDR3, the DNA is TGTGCCAGCAGCTTTTTAAACGCGGGGGAGACTGAAGCTTTCTTT. Protein sequence: CASSFLNAGETEAFF.